This T cell receptor beta chain derives from a study of shared clonotypes between healthy human individuals (dated by TCRdb to 2020 to 2021). A note on the overall study: A few men and two women, aged 18 to 49 years, made up the cohort. For each donor, CD4 naive and CD4 memory were each given three plates, CD8 naive was given two plates, and CD8 memory was given one plate. Libraries were prepared and TCR repertoires were sequenced by different laboratories using diverse techniques, in order to increase sequencing depth and limit assay-specific biases. Per donor, leukapheresis produced somewhere between about 0.9 and 9.5 billion PBMCs. The study deeply sequenced blood TCR repertoires of several healthy adults to estimate repertoire size and the extent of clonotype sharing between individuals. On the study overall, not on this receptor specifically: Sharing across a handful of donors was observed for around 4.8% of naive CD4, around 3.5% of naive CD8, roughly 2.3% of memory CD4, and about 0.4% of memory CD8 clonotypes. Sampling was limited to blood, and TCR repertoires in tissue likely differ from TCR repertoires in blood. Compared with non-shared clonotypes, the clonotypes found in all four sorted-subset donors had higher generation probabilities. The small number of donors limited the genetic and exposure-history diversity represented. Larger estimated clonotype richness was generally found for naive subsets than for memory subsets. Rarefaction of sorted-subset datasets indicated incomplete sequencing despite the large sequencing depth. Based on pairwise subsampling, the degree of clonotype sharing among donors was expected to be affected by sequencing depth.

With regard to this clone: The antigen it recognizes is unknown. Base qualities are not recorded, but no much larger clone differs from it by a single base.

Via the germline V gene, CDR1 is LGHNA and CDR2 YSLEER. V was cut back by 0 bases and J by 5 bases, leaving a gap of 10 bases between them. Spanning cysteine to phenylalanine, the CDR3 consists of 15 amino acids. This entry keeps only the CDR3 DNA: 45 bases, framed from base 1. Using the deep immunoSEQ assay, multiplex PCR amplified TCR CDR3 regions from genomic DNA. For each cell subset, the extracted genomic DNA was distributed evenly across all wells of several immunoSEQ 96-well plates, and each plate served as one replicate. For sorted subsets, each replicate PCR was loaded with about 0.2 ug genomic DNA, equivalent to 25,000 to 30,000 T cell genomes. Purified libraries were measured with a Qubit 3.0 fluorometer, size-checked on a Bioanalyzer 2100, and measured again with the KAPA Library Quantification kit. A separate single-read 150-cycle Illumina NextSeq 550 flow cell was used to sequence each immunoSEQ 96-well plate. The paper's data handling went like this. The immunoSEQ output contained only junctional sequences without quality scores, so filtering could not match that applied to full-length reads. Sequences were annotated with PyIR, a Python wrapper for IgBLAST v1.9, using IMGT germline references to assign V/J genes and CDR3. Reads were removed for weak V/J assignments (E-value above 1e-6), missing CDR3, stop codons, out-of-frame junctions, or ambiguous translated residues. V3J clonotypes were defined as sequences sharing an identical inferred V gene, J gene, and CDR3 amino acid sequence. Percentage overlap between repertoires was computed as shared unique clonotypes divided by the size of the smaller repertoire. Repertoire richness was assessed with RTK rarefaction, the Chao1 estimator, and Recon v2.1 estimates of unobserved clonotypes. Generation probabilities for all TCRbeta clonotypes obtained by the gDNA method from a handful of donors were computed using OLGA. This immuneACCESS table, as held by TCRdb, lists in-frame sequences with V and J called but not all clones. Of the missing ones, under half trace to an unresolved V gene in checked studies; the others have no known cause. V and J calls and clone size are given by that table; D and trimming were obtained from the DNA. In this sample the table shows 1,500,000 or so clones, roughly 96% of which occur a single time. Of the sample, 1% to 1.5% falls within the top ten clones.

Healthy HIV-negative adults with no recently reported acute infections or vaccinations were included as donors. All donors were Caucasian adults living in Nashville, Tennessee, USA. Magnetic negative selection was used to enrich CD4+ T cells, after which naive cells were positively selected on CD45RA and the negative fraction became the memory subset. Blood was obtained by leukapheresis, after which PBMCs were separated by Ficoll-Histopaque density gradient centrifugation and cryopreserved in liquid nitrogen vapor phase. Analytical flow cytometry was used to check the purity and quantity of every magnetically sorted T cell population. Each sorted fraction had its genomic DNA isolated and then quantified by UV absorbance on a Nanodrop 2000c.

Sample: naive CD4+ T cells sorted from blood. The cell subset or site label on this specimen signifies: CD45RA+ positively selected. Recombination linked TRBV4-3 to TRBJ2-2; the D segment could be TRBD1, given 5 matching bases. This clonotype originated in a man aged 25 to 40 in good health. The nucleotides read TGCGCCAGCAGCCAAGACAGGGTAAGAACCGGGGAGCTGTTTTTT. Translated, it reads CASSQDRVRTGELFF.